There are a few counts of the clone carrying this T cell receptor (beta chain). The sample belongs to a study of blood T cell repertoires in COVID-19. Looking at the study overall: Sites across the United States, Italy and Spain contributed samples from acute and convalescent COVID-19. Nucleic acid was either cDNA or gDNA, and it came from T cells, B-cell-depleted T cells, or PBMCs.

CDR1 LNHNV and CDR2 YYDKDF come from the germline V gene (reference sequence). There are 15 residues in the CDR3. V was trimmed by 2 bases and J by 9 bases, leaving 14 bases between them. It was during active infection that Seattle patients were enrolled and then longitudinally followed. Authors' data handling: Estimates of nucleated cell counts were drawn from the amplification of reference gene primers. Sequencing was performed with immunoSEQ multiplex PCR; in TCRdb, only in-frame clones are kept and a portion is missing. Clone size and V and J calls were adopted from that table, with D and trimming inferred from the DNA. The sample records roughly 160,000 clones, 70% to 90% being singletons.

Sequenced input: peripheral blood. The chain couples TRBV15 to TRBJ1-6; D unclear. The clonotype originates from an elderly woman with COVID-19, enrolled during active disease. The CDR3 here is CATSRQISGGSPLHF. CDR3 in DNA: TGTGCCACCAGCAGACAGATAAGTGGTGGTTCACCCCTCCACTTT.